Shown below are 20 T cell receptor beta chains from a single sample sequenced in a study of cytomegalovirus exposure and HLA in healthy donors. Here immunoSEQ multiplex PCR was the method, and the copy in TCRdb shows in-frame clones only, minus some. The table shows 130,000 or so clones, with 89% occurring only once. The sequenced sample was PBMCs. These receptors all come from a woman under 30 in good health and CMV-seronegative.

The chain combines TRBV4-2 with TRBJ1-2; D not certain. Trimming stripped 0 bases from V and 6 bases from J, with 11 bases between. The CDR3 totals 14 residues. Looked up from germline, CDR1 is LGHNA and CDR2 is YNFKEQ. CDR3 in amino acids: CASSQETLRDGYTF. The CDR3 coding sequence is TGTGCCAGCAGCCAAGAAACTCTCCGCGATGGCTACACCTTC.

J is TRBJ2-2 and V is TRBV10-3; 7 bases are shared with TRBD2. J gave up 4 bases and V 2 bases, and 4 bases lay outside the gene matches. The CDR3 runs to 15 residues. From germline, CDR1 is ENHRY and CDR2 SYGVKD. The CDR3 nucleotides read TGTGCCATCAGTGAGGGGGGGGACGTCACCGGGGAGCTGTTTTTT. Its protein is CAISEGGDVTGELFF.

The genes are TRBV4-1 and TRBJ1-6; D not resolved. Germline CDR1 MGHRA, CDR2 YSYEKL. V gave up 4 bases and J gave up 6 bases, with 19 bases separating them. This CDR3 is built from 17 residues. CDR3 sequence: CASSLILPGNPNSPLHF. The CDR3 DNA reads TGCGCCAGCAGCCTTATTTTGCCGGGAAACCCTAATTCACCCCTCCACTTT.

The CDR3 protein is CASSYSGGFSGNTIYF. DNA of the CDR3: TGTGCCAGCAGTTACTCCGGGGGGTTCTCTGGAAACACCATATATTTT. The chain recombines TRBV6-5 with TRBJ1-3; a possible D gene is TRBD1 (5 bases). This CDR3 is 16 amino acids long. V lost 0 bases and J lost 0, with 9 bases in between. CDR1 is MNHEY, CDR2 SVGAGI, per germline.

The CDR3 DNA follows: TGTGCCAGCAGTGAAGCCGGGACAGATACGCAGTATTTT. As protein: CASSEAGTDTQYF. The gene calls are TRBV2 and TRBJ2-3; D is uncertain. CDR1 SNHLY and CDR2 FYNNEI come from the germline V gene. This CDR3 is 13 amino acids long. Trimming pared 0 bases from V and 3 bases from J, leaving 4 bases between.

This chain connects TRBV5-1 to TRBJ2-7, with 10 bases identical to TRBD2. Germline assignment: CDR1 SGHRS and CDR2 YFSETQ. The CDR3 loop spans 17 amino acids. V lost 5 bases and J lost 0; bases outside the gene matches: 11. The CDR3 DNA sequence: TGCGCCAGCAGACCCGACCCTAGCGGGGGCCCCTCCTACGAGCAGTACTTC. The encoded protein is CASRPDPSGGPSYEQYF.

This clone was seen just once. V and J are TRBV5-4 and TRBJ2-1, with 10 nucleotides matching TRBD1. The CDR3 runs to 16 residues. The V gene end was trimmed by 0 bases and the J gene end by 3 bases; junction bases not matched to a gene: 3. The germline V gene has CDR1 SGHNT and CDR2 YYREEE (reference sequence). The CDR3 DNA follows: TGTGCCAGCAGCTTGGGACAGGGGGCCTTCTACAATGAGCAGTTCTTC. It codes for CASSLGQGAFYNEQFF.

This chain joins TRBV4-1 and TRBJ1-1; no clear D gene. Germline V gives CDR1 MGHRA, CDR2 YSYEKL. The length of the CDR3 is 16 residues. V was shortened by 0 bases and J by 4 bases, with 15 bases between the two germline ends. The DNA of the CDR3 is TGCGCCAGCAGCCAAGATGGGTGGATTTCTAGCACTGAAGCTTTCTTT. This encodes CASSQDGWISSTEAFF.

CDR3 region: CASSYDSDPGNTIYF. In nucleotides, the CDR3 is TGTGCCAGCAGTTACGACAGCGACCCTGGAAACACCATATATTTT. The chain links TRBV6-5 to TRBJ1-3; a weak D match, TRBD1 (5 bases). The CDR3 runs to 15 residues. Germline V gene sequence: CDR1 MNHEY, CDR2 SVGAGI. Trimming cost V 2 bases and J 2 bases, with 10 bases left between them.

This chain uses TRBV13 with TRBJ2-2, with 8 bases fitting TRBD1. CDR3 length: 14 residues. Unmatched junction bases numbered 2, after V lost 2 bases and J lost 6 bases. Germline V gene sequence: CDR1 PRHDT, CDR2 FYEKMQ (reference sequence). The CDR3 coding sequence is TGTGCCAGCAGCTTAAGACAGGGGCCCGGGGAGCTGTTTTTT. Its translation is CASSLRQGPGELFF. The full variable domain, in which reference TRBV13 and TRBJ2-2 provide the parts outside the CDR3, is AAGVIQSPRHLIKEKRETATLKCYPIPRHDTVYWYQQGPGQDPQFLISFYEKMQSDKGSIPDRFSAQQFSDYHSELNMSSLELGDSALYFCASSLRQGPGELFFGEGSRLTVL.

The genes are TRBV18 and TRBJ1-2, with 8 bases fitting TRBD1. This CDR3 region has 15 residues. V shed 0 bases, J shed 3 bases, and the junction held 3 bases outside the gene matches. Germline-derived CDR1 and CDR2 are KGHSH and LQKENI. The DNA of the CDR3 is TGTGCCAGCTCACCACCTACAGGGGGTTACTATGGCTACACCTTC. Translated, it gives CASSPPTGGYYGYTF.

J is TRBJ2-3 and V is TRBV6-1, with D hard to call. CDR1 is MNHNS and CDR2 is SASEGT in the germline V gene. The CDR3 loop spans 14 amino acids. The V end was cut by 2 bases, the J end by 1 base, with 7 bases between. CDR3 coding DNA: TGTGCCAGCAGTGAACAGTTCGGCACAGATACGCAGTATTTT. It translates to CASSEQFGTDTQYF.

This clone was counted between two and nine times. The chain uses TRBV27 and TRBJ1-6, with 8 bases identical to TRBD1. CDR3 length: 15 amino acids. The V gene's germline CDR1 is MNHEY and CDR2 SMNVEV (reference sequence). After removal of 5 bases from V and 5 bases from J, the junction contained 5 bases not matched to a gene. CDR3 region: CASSTWTGNNSPLHF. For the CDR3, the DNA is TGTGCCAGCAGTACCTGGACAGGGAATAATTCACCCCTCCACTTT.

The chain carries TRBV27 and TRBJ2-7; 9 bases are shared with TRBD1. Germline assignment: CDR1 MNHEY and CDR2 SMNVEV (reference sequence). CDR3 length: 13 amino acids. V lost 4 bases and J lost 4; bases outside the gene matches: 2. DNA for the CDR3: TGTGCCAGCAGTTCGGGACAGGGTTACGAGCAGTACTTC. This encodes CASSSGQGYEQYF.

The chain employs TRBV5-1 and TRBJ1-4; D ambiguous. The CDR3 spans 13 residues. Per germline, CDR1 SGHRS and CDR2 YFSETQ. V was clipped by 5 bases and J by 4 bases, with 9 bases between them. The CDR3: CASSHRVNEKLFF. The CDR3 coding sequence is TGCGCCAGCAGTCACCGGGTTAATGAAAAACTGTTTTTT.

This chain connects TRBV10-1 to TRBJ1-1, with D possibly TRBD1 on 6 matching bases. This CDR3 contains 13 residues. The V gene lost 8 bases and the J gene lost 3 bases, with 13 bases spanning the gap. Germline V gene sequence: CDR1 WNHNN, CDR2 SYGVQD (reference sequence). The CDR3 sequence is CASRGARDTEAFF. CDR3 nucleotides: TGCGCCAGCCGGGGGGCGCGGGACACTGAAGCTTTCTTT.

The chain combines TRBV21-1 with TRBJ1-2; the table's D call of TRBD1 was not tested on the DNA. TRBV21-1 is given as a pseudogene. The length of the CDR3 is 18 residues. The CDR3 sequence is CASSKVRVVRQGWYGYTF. DNA for the CDR3: TGTGCCAGCAGCAAAGTAAGGGTTGTGAGACAGGGGTGGTATGGCTACACCTTC.

For this clone: Different DNA sequences within this sample yield the same CDR3. J is TRBJ2-7 and V is TRBV4-1; D possibly corresponds to TRBD1 (5 bases). The germline V gene has CDR1 MGHRA and CDR2 YSYEKL. There are 14 residues in the CDR3. V was cut by 1 base and J by 1 base, with 8 bases left in between. CDR3 residues: CASSQGQGSYEQYF. CDR3 coding DNA: TGCGCCAGCAGCCAAGGGCAGGGATCCTACGAGCAGTACTTC.

The chain has TRBV10-1 and TRBJ1-3, with D perhaps TRBD1 (6 bases). This CDR3 has 15 residues. Trimming took off 6 bases at V and 5 bases at J, with 17 bases between the two ends. Germline CDR1 WNHNN, CDR2 SYGVQD (reference sequence). CDR3 sequence: CASRPPGQGRNTIYF. In nucleotides, the CDR3 is TGCGCCAGCAGACCCCCCGGGCAGGGGAGAAACACCATATATTTT.

In this sample, this clone turned up a few times. This chain uses TRBV4-1 with TRBJ1-5; no clear D gene. Germline-derived CDR1 and CDR2 are MGHRA and YSYEKL. With 4 bases removed from V and 0 bases from J, the gap between germline ends came to 10 bases. The CDR3 loop spans 15 amino acids. CDR3 nucleotides: TGCGCCAGCAGCCTACAAGGGAGTAGCAATCAGCCCCAGCATTTT. This translates into CASSLQGSSNQPQHF.